This T cell receptor beta chain was captured in a study of blood T cell repertoires in COVID-19. Study context: COVID-19 samples from acute and convalescent phases originated in the United States, Italy and Spain. The cDNA or gDNA used as material had been derived from T cells, B-cell-depleted T cells, or PBMCs.

Per the original methods: Cell counts per sample came from amplifying reference gene primers. The table came from immunoSEQ multiplex PCR; TCRdb's copy has only in-frame clones and leaves some out. V, J and clone size are those of that table, while D and trimming were read from the DNA. The sample consists of 35,000 to 50,000 clones, about 89% of them appearing once. Germline V CDR1 and CDR2: PRHDT, FYEKMQ (reference sequence). This CDR3 is 14 amino acids long. V was pared by 7 bases and J by 5 bases, with 7 bases of the junction left unmatched. The chain couples TRBV13 to TRBJ1-4; the match to TRBD1 covers 7 bases. This sequence originates from a man aged 65 to 85 with active COVID-19. The sequencing sample was made of peripheral blood. The CDR3 loop is CASKMTGKNEKLFF. The CDR3 DNA reads TGTGCCAGCAAAATGACAGGGAAAAATGAAAAACTGTTTTTT.